A single T cell receptor (beta chain) is shown here with its context. Its antigen remains unknown. This sample is part of a study of OX40 agonist ivuxolimab in advanced cancers. Regarding the study as a whole: CD8+ T cells (on average) carried more expanded clones than CD4+ T cells.

V was clipped by 0 bases and J by 7 bases; unmatched bases: 7. The CDR3 is 15 amino acids. Per the germline V gene, CDR1 is SGHTA and CDR2 is FQGTGA. Here immunoSEQ multiplex PCR was the method, and the copy in TCRdb shows in-frame clones only, minus some. Of around 71,000 clones listed, about 85% are singletons. The study sampled blood at baseline, cycle 4 day 1, and cycle 7 day 1. The sequence derives from an adult with an advanced solid tumor such as melanoma, head and neck, liver or kidney cancer. Sequenced here: CD4+ or CD8+ T cells sorted from blood, sampled in a trial of the OX40 agonist ivuxolimab. The rearrangement joins TRBV7-3 to TRBJ1-1; 8 nucleotides agree with TRBD1. Here the CDR3 reads CASSLTRGRSVEAFF. The DNA of the CDR3 is TGTGCCAGCAGCTTAACCAGGGGGCGTTCGGTTGAAGCTTTCTTT. Full variable domain (outside the CDR3, taken from reference TRBV7-3 and TRBJ1-1): GAGVSQTPSNKVTEKGKYVELRCDPISGHTALYWYRQSLGQGPEFLIYFQGTGAADDSGLPNDRFFAVRPEGSVSTLKIQRTERGDSAVYLCASSLTRGRSVEAFFGQGTRLTVV.